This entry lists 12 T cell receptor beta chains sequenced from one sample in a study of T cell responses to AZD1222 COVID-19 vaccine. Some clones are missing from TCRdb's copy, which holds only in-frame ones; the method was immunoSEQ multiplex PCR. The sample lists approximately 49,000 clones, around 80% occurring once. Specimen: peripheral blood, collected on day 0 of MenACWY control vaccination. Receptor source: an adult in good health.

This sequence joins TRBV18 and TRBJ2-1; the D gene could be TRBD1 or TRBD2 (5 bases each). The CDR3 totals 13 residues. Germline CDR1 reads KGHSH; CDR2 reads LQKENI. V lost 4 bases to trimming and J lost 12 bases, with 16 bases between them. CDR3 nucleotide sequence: TGTGCCAGCTCACGTGGGACCTGGGGGAGGCAGTTCTTC. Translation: CASSRGTWGRQFF. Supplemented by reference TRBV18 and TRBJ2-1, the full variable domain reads NAGVMQNPRHLVRRRGQEARLRCSPMKGHSHVYWYRQLPEEGLKFMVYLQKENIIDESGMPKERFSAEFPKEGPSILRIQQVVRGDSAAYFCASSRGTWGRQFFGPGTRLTVL.

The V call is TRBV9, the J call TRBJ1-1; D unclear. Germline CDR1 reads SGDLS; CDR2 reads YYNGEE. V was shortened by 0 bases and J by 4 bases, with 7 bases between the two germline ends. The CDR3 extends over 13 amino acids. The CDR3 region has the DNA TGTGCCAGCAGCGTAGAGACGGTCACTGAAGCTTTCTTT. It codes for CASSVETVTEAFF.

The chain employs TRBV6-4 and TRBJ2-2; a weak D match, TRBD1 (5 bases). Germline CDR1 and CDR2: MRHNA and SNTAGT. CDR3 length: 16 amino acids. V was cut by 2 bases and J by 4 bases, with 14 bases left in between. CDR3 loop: CASSDTETTGTGELFF. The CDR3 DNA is TGTGCCAGCAGTGACACGGAAACTACAGGCACCGGGGAGCTGTTTTTT.

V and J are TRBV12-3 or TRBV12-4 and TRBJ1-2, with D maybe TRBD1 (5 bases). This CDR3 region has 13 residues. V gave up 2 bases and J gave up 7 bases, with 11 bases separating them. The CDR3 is CASSLNVGVGYTF. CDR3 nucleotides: TGTGCCAGCAGTTTAAATGTGGGGGTTGGCTACACCTTC.

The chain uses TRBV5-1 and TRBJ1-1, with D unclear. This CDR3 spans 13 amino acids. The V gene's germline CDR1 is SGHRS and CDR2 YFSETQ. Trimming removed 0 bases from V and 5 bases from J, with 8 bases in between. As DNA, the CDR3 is TGCGCCAGCAGCTTGGGGGAAGGAACTGAAGCTTTCTTT. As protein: CASSLGEGTEAFF. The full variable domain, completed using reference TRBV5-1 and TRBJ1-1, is KAGVTQTPRYLIKTRGQQVTLSCSPISGHRSVSWYQQTPGQGLQFLFEYFSETQRNKGNFPGRFSGRQFSNSRSEMNVSTLELGDSALYLCASSLGEGTEAFFGQGTRLTVV.

Here the CDR3 reads CASSAVAGIGNTGELFF. CDR3 bases: TGTGCCAGCAGTGCGGTGGCGGGGATCGGGAACACCGGGGAGCTGTTTTTT. The rearrangement uses TRBV2 and TRBJ2-2; D perhaps matches TRBD2 (6 bases). Germline lookup yields CDR1 SNHLY and CDR2 FYNNEI. With 4 bases removed from V and 1 base from J, the gap between germline ends came to 16 bases. The length of the CDR3 is 17 residues.

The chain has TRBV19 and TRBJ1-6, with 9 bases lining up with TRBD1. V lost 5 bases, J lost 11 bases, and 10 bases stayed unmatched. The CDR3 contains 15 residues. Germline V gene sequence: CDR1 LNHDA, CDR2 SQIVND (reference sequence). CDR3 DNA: TGTGCCAGTAGTCCGGGACAGGGCTTCCGGGCACCCCTCCACTTT. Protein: CASSPGQGFRAPLHF. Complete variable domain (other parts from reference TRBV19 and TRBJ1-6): DGGITQSPKYLFRKEGQNVTLSCEQNLNHDAMYWYRQDPGQGLRLIYYSQIVNDFQKGDIAEGYSVSREKKESFPLTVTSAQKNPTAFYLCASSPGQGFRAPLHFGNGTRLTVT.

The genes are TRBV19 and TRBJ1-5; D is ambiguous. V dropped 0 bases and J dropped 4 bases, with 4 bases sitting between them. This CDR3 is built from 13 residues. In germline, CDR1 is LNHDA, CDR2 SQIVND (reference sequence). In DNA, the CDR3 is TGTGCCAGTAGTATAGAGGAGAATCAGCCCCAGCATTTT. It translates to CASSIEENQPQHF.

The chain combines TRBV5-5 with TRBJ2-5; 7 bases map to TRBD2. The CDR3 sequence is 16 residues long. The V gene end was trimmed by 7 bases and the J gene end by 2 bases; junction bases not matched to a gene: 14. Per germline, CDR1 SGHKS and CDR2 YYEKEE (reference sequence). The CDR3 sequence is CASLPSGYREQETQYF. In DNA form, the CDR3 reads TGTGCCAGCCTCCCTAGCGGTTATCGGGAACAAGAGACCCAGTACTTC.

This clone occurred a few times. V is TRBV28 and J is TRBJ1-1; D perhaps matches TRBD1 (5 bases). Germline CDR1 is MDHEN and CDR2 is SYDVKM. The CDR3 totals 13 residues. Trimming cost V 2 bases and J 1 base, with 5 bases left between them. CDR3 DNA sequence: TGTGCCAGCAGTTTAGGGGGGAACACTGAAGCTTTCTTT. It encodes CASSLGGNTEAFF.

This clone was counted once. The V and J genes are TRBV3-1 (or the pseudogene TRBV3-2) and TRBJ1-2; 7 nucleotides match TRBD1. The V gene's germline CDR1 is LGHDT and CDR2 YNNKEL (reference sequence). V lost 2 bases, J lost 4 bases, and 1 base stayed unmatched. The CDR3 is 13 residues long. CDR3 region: CASSQRTGYGYTF. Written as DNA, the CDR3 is TGTGCCAGCAGCCAAAGGACAGGCTATGGCTACACCTTC.

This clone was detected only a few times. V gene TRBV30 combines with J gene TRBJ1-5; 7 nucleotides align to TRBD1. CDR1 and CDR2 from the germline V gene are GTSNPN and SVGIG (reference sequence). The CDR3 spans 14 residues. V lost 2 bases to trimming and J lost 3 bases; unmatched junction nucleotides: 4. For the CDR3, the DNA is TGTGCCTGGAGTTGGACAGGATCCAATCAGCCCCAGCATTTT. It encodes CAWSWTGSNQPQHF.